This T cell receptor (beta chain) was found in a study of neurological immune-mediated disorders. Volunteers from a blood bank in Maryland, USA, made up the healthy controls. The cell input for sorted libraries was 950,000 to 1,000,000, and those cells were CD4+ or CD8+ T cells. This clonotype has a count of ten or more. The antigen remains undetermined. General observations from the study: No CDR3 amino acid sequences were shared by expanded clones across subjects, suggesting private repertoires in all groups.

cDNA synthesis was performed by 5'RACE with 10-nucleotide random UMIs. TCRdb used MiXCR to reprocess the 5' RACE reads, holding one entry per CDR3 protein. The table has about 21,000 distinct CDR3 sequences, around 6.2% seen once; the top ten hold about 42%. The ends lost 6 bases at V and 5 bases at J; junction bases unmatched: 9. Germline CDR1 reads SQVTM; CDR2 reads ANQGSEA. The CDR3 spans 13 residues. V gene TRBV29-1 combines with J gene TRBJ2-7, with 8 bases aligning to TRBD2. Sequenced material: CD8+ T cells from blood. This TCR derives from a young man in good health. The chain's CDR3 is CSVTGTRWDEQYF. The DNA of the CDR3 is TGCAGCGTCACAGGGACTAGATGGGACGAGCAGTACTTC.